These 30 T cell receptor beta chains originate from one sample sequenced in a study of beta chain features in type 1 diabetes. Their cognate antigens are unknown. Study results and caveats: A moderate, significant TCRB CDR3 shortening appeared in type 1 diabetes across four CD4+ subsets.

Of the isolated RNA, all was reverse transcribed, and so the sequenced material was expressed TCRB transcripts. Method: immunoSEQ multiplex PCR; TCRdb's copy keeps in-frame clones and lacks some. The top ten hold 0.09% to 0.15% of the sample, which has 600,000 to 700,000 clones, around an eighth seen once. Sequenced sample: naive CD4+ T cells from blood. The receptors here all came from a man aged 25 to 40 with type 1 diabetes.

The rearrangement uses TRBV30 and TRBJ2-1, with D perhaps matching TRBD2 (6 bases). The germline V and J ends were trimmed by 0 bases and 5 bases, with 14 bases remaining between them. Germline V gene lookup returns CDR1 GTSNPN and CDR2 SVGIG (reference sequence). The CDR3 runs 15 residues. The CDR3 DNA sequence: TGTGCCTGGAGTGTACGCGGGGTCTTTAACAATGAGCAGTTCTTC. Encoded protein: CAWSVRGVFNNEQFF.

This clone was seen a few times. The chain joins TRBV6-5 to TRBJ2-2, with D perhaps TRBD1 (6 bases). The CDR3 runs 15 residues. Looked up from germline, CDR1 is MNHEY and CDR2 is SVGAGI. V was trimmed by 7 bases and J by 6 bases, leaving 18 bases between them. The CDR3 is CASNTNTQGAGELFF. The DNA of the CDR3 is TGTGCCAGCAATACGAATACACAGGGCGCCGGGGAGCTGTTTTTT.

The V and J genes are TRBV6-6 and TRBJ2-5; 7 bases line up with TRBD1. Germline V gives CDR1 MNHNY, CDR2 SVGAGI (reference sequence). The length of the CDR3 is 12 residues. V dropped 4 bases and J dropped 5; count of bases not matched to a gene: 1. The CDR3 here is CASSLDRETQYF. Here the CDR3 DNA reads TGTGCCAGCAGTTTGGACAGGGAGACCCAGTACTTC.

This sequence joins TRBV10-3 and TRBJ1-2; D is unresolved. V was shortened by 4 bases and J by 4 bases, with 13 bases between the two germline ends. The CDR3 has 14 residues. Germline CDR1 and CDR2: ENHRY and SYGVKD. CDR3 in DNA: TGTGCCATCAGTGTCTCGACCGCACCCTATGGCTACACCTTC. This sequence encodes CAISVSTAPYGYTF.

CDR3 sequence: CASTNSIPNTEAFF. The CDR3, as DNA: TGTGCCAGCACCAATTCCATACCGAACACTGAAGCTTTCTTT. The chain recombines TRBV5-5 with TRBJ1-1; D unclear. The CDR3 runs 14 residues. The germline V and J ends were trimmed by 6 bases and 1 base, with 13 bases remaining between them. Germline CDR1 and CDR2: SGHKS and YYEKEE (reference sequence).

The rearrangement joins TRBV7-2 to TRBJ1-5; 9 bases are a match to TRBD1. The ends lost 2 bases at V and 6 bases at J; junction bases unmatched: 11. This CDR3 region has 17 residues. Germline V gene sequence: CDR1 SGHTA, CDR2 FQGNSA. CDR3 coding DNA: TGTGCCAGCAGCTTAAACTCCGGGACAGGGAATAGTCAGCCCCAGCATTTT. The encoded protein is CASSLNSGTGNSQPQHF.

This clone was found a few times. The CDR3 protein is CASSHPRRGQGAVETQYF. The DNA of the CDR3 is TGTGCCAGCAGCCACCCCAGACGGGGACAGGGGGCTGTAGAGACCCAGTACTTC. V usage is TRBV4-2 and J usage is TRBJ2-5, with 12 bases identical to TRBD1. Per germline, CDR1 LGHNA and CDR2 YNFKEQ. This CDR3 is built from 18 residues. V dropped 3 bases and J dropped 4; count of bases not matched to a gene: 12.

The rearrangement uses TRBV30 and TRBJ2-2; D gene uncertain. The V end lost 2 bases, the J end lost 2 bases, and 12 bases lay between the germline ends. Germline-derived CDR1 and CDR2 are GTSNPN and SVGIG (reference sequence). The CDR3 spans 15 residues. The CDR3 region is CAWSKQVLNTGELFF. In nucleotides, the CDR3 is TGTGCCTGGAGTAAACAAGTCCTAAACACCGGGGAGCTGTTTTTT.

The J gene is TRBJ1-3, the V gene TRBV2, with D possibly matching TRBD1 (6 bases). Trimming pared 10 bases from V and 4 bases from J, leaving 14 bases between. Per germline, CDR1 SNHLY and CDR2 FYNNEI. This CDR3 spans 13 amino acids. The CDR3 nucleotides are TGTGCCACCCTACAGGGAGGAGGAAACACCATATATTTT. Translating it yields CATLQGGGNTIYF.

The V gene is TRBV28, the J gene TRBJ2-7; D may be TRBD2 (5 bases). The germline V and J ends were trimmed by 2 bases and 5 bases, with 10 bases remaining between them. The CDR3 has 13 amino acids. Germline-derived CDR1 and CDR2 are MDHEN and SYDVKM. For the CDR3, the DNA is TGTGCCAGCAGTTTACCGGGATCCCACGAGCAGTACTTC. Residues: CASSLPGSHEQYF.

In regard to this clone: The identical CDR3 is also encoded by other nucleotide sequences in the sample. The genes are TRBV5-1 and TRBJ1-5; 9 bases agree with TRBD1. With 3 bases clipped from V and 7 bases from J, the junction kept 5 bases outside the gene matches. The CDR3 consists of 14 residues. Germline V gene sequence: CDR1 SGHRS, CDR2 YFSETQ. CDR3: CASSSGQGGQPQHF. As DNA, the CDR3 is TGCGCCAGCAGCTCGGGACAGGGAGGCCAGCCCCAGCATTTT.

V gene TRBV4-3 combines with J gene TRBJ2-3; TRBD2 matches at 7 bases. Germline CDR1 and CDR2: LGHNA and YSLEER. There are 16 residues in the CDR3. Germline trimming cut 1 base from V and 1 base from J; bases unmatched to any gene: 5. CDR3 DNA: TGCGCCAGCAGCCAAGGGGCGGGGGAGCGCACAGATACGCAGTATTTT. It encodes CASSQGAGERTDTQYF.

The chain combines TRBV6-1 with TRBJ2-1, with TRBD1 as a possible D gene (5 bases). From germline, CDR1 is MNHNS and CDR2 SASEGT. V was pared by 7 bases and J by 4 bases, with 11 bases between. The CDR3 is 13 residues long. CDR3: CASNPDSYNEQFF. The CDR3 nucleotides read TGTGCCAGCAACCCAGACAGTTACAATGAGCAGTTCTTC.

The chain employs TRBV6-5 and TRBJ1-2, with D possibly TRBD1 on 5 matching bases. The CDR3 has 13 amino acids. Germline CDR1 and CDR2: MNHEY and SVGAGI. V dropped 5 bases and J dropped 5 bases, with 12 bases sitting between them. CDR3 nucleotide sequence: TGTGCCAGCAGTCCCGGAGGGGCGTATGGCTACACCTTC. Its translation: CASSPGGAYGYTF.

This clone has a handful of counts. The rearrangement joins TRBV7-6 to TRBJ2-7; D ambiguous. The CDR3 contains 12 residues. Germline lookup yields CDR1 SGHVS and CDR2 FNYEAQ. V was cut by 0 bases and J by 7 bases, with 7 bases left in between. CDR3 sequence: CASSLAVGEQYF. CDR3 sequence (DNA): TGTGCCAGCAGCTTAGCGGTAGGGGAGCAGTACTTC.

The rearrangement links TRBV4-3 to TRBJ2-1, with TRBD1 matching over 9 bases. Trimming at V came to 4 bases and at J to 9 bases, leaving 10 bases not matched to a gene. From germline, CDR1 is LGHNA and CDR2 YSLEER. The CDR3 totals 15 residues. Here the CDR3 DNA reads TGCGCCAGCAGCCGCAGCGGGACAGGGACGGGTGAGCAGTTCTTC. Its translation is CASSRSGTGTGEQFF.

The genes are TRBV15 and TRBJ1-4; 8 bases are shared with TRBD1. Germline V lookup: CDR1 LNHNV, CDR2 YYDKDF (reference sequence). J was trimmed by 0 bases and V by 5 bases; bases with no gene match: 8. CDR3 length: 17 amino acids. CDR3 sequence (DNA): TGTGCCACCAGCTTCCGACAGGGGCGACCAACTAATGAAAAACTGTTTTTT. Protein: CATSFRQGRPTNEKLFF.

Comment on this clone: One end of the junction varies from germline; a read error may be responsible. The V gene is TRBV7-7, the J gene TRBJ2-7; a weak D match, TRBD2 (5 bases). Germline V gives CDR1 SSHAT, CDR2 FNYEAQ (reference sequence). The CDR3 contains 13 residues. CDR3 protein: CASSLAWTTEQYF. The CDR3, as DNA: TGTGCTAGCAGCTTAGCGTGGACCACGGAGCAGTACTTC.

This sequence joins TRBV7-9 and TRBJ2-5, with TRBD2 matching 10 bases. From germline, CDR1 is SEHNR and CDR2 FQNEAQ (reference sequence). The CDR3 has 19 amino acids. After removal of 1 base from V and 5 bases from J, the junction contained 16 bases not matched to a gene. CDR3: CASSLVPLAGAPLFETQYF. The CDR3 coding sequence is TGTGCCAGCAGCTTAGTCCCTCTAGCGGGGGCCCCGTTGTTTGAGACCCAGTACTTC.

This clone was counted between two and nine times. Other DNA sequences in this sample translate to the same CDR3. The rearrangement joins TRBV7-9 to TRBJ1-2, with 8 bases lining up with TRBD1. The J segment lost 6 bases and the V segment lost 0 bases, leaving 0 bases of the junction unmatched. Germline-derived CDR1 and CDR2 are SEHNR and FQNEAQ (reference sequence). The CDR3 runs to 13 residues. CDR3 sequence: CASSLAQGDGYTF. The CDR3 coding sequence is TGTGCCAGCAGCTTAGCACAGGGGGATGGCTACACCTTC. The entire variable domain, with the rest obtained from reference TRBV7-9 and TRBJ1-2, is as follows: DTGVSQNPRHKITKRGQNVTFRCDPISEHNRLYWYRQTLGQGPEFLTYFQNEAQLEKSRLLSDRFSAERPKGSFSTLEIQRTEQGDSAMYLCASSLAQGDGYTFGSGTRLTVV.

The chain combines TRBV6-6 with TRBJ2-7; 7 bases align to TRBD1. V lost 4 bases and J lost 4; bases outside the gene matches: 7. Germline V gene sequence: CDR1 MNHNY, CDR2 SVGAGI (reference sequence). This CDR3 comprises 14 residues. CDR3 protein: CASSSSGQIYEQYF. The CDR3 DNA follows: TGTGCCAGCAGTTCCTCGGGACAGATTTACGAGCAGTACTTC.

This clone was seen more than once but under ten times. J is TRBJ2-7 and V is TRBV28; 10 bases match TRBD1. The junction had 6 bases not matched to a gene; V was cut back by 4 bases and J by 3 bases. The CDR3 runs 15 residues. The V gene's germline CDR1 is MDHEN and CDR2 SYDVKM. CDR3 region: CASSSSGTGVYEQYF. Written as DNA, the CDR3 is TGTGCCAGCAGTTCATCCGGGACAGGGGTCTACGAGCAGTACTTC.

The rearrangement links TRBV10-3 to TRBJ2-5; 8 bases align to TRBD2. This CDR3 has 13 amino acids. The germline CDR1 and CDR2 sequences are ENHRY and SYGVKD. V lost 4 bases and J lost 2; bases outside the gene matches: 0. CDR3 nucleotides: TGTGCCATCAGTGCGGGGGGGCAAGAGACCCAGTACTTC. Its protein is CAISAGGQETQYF.

This clone was seen only a few times. The sample carries other DNA sequences with the same CDR3. The rearrangement links TRBV18 to TRBJ2-3; D possibly uses TRBD1 or TRBD2 (5 bases each). The CDR3 runs 13 residues. Trimming cost V 6 bases and J 0 bases, with 7 bases left between them. CDR1 KGHSH and CDR2 LQKENI come from the germline V gene. The CDR3 loop is CASSGASTDTQYF. CDR3 nucleotides: TGTGCCAGCTCCGGGGCTAGCACAGATACGCAGTATTTT. Together with reference TRBV18 and TRBJ2-3, the CDR3 gives the full variable domain: NAGVMQNPRHLVRRRGQEARLRCSPMKGHSHVYWYRQLPEEGLKFMVYLQKENIIDESGMPKERFSAEFPKEGPSILRIQQVVRGDSAAYFCASSGASTDTQYFGPGTRLTVL.

This clone turned up a few times. The chain links TRBV28 to TRBJ1-2; no clear D gene. Germline V gives CDR1 MDHEN, CDR2 SYDVKM. This CDR3 is 12 amino acids long. Trimming shortened V by 5 bases and J by 4 bases, and 8 bases separated the two germline ends. For the CDR3, the DNA is TGTGCCAGCAGTGGAGTAACCTATGGCTACACCTTC. It codes for CASSGVTYGYTF.

This clone was found a few times. The CDR3 here is CASSESRGGYNEQFF. Written as DNA, the CDR3 is TGTGCCAGCAGTGAAAGTCGGGGGGGATACAATGAGCAGTTCTTC. V gene TRBV25-1 combines with J gene TRBJ2-1; TRBD2 agrees at 8 bases. Germline values: CDR1 MGHDK, CDR2 SYGVNS. The ends lost 2 bases at V and 4 bases at J; junction bases unmatched: 4. The CDR3 sequence is 15 residues long.

DNA for the CDR3: TGTGCCAGCAGCCAAGGGGAGGGGGCCAGGAGTCCCCTCCACTTT. It specifies CASSQGEGARSPLHF. V is TRBV14 and J is TRBJ1-6; TRBD1 aligns across 7 bases. V was clipped by 1 base and J by 13 bases; unmatched bases: 10. CDR1 is SGHDN, CDR2 FVKESK, per germline. The CDR3 length is 15 residues.

This clone was seen only a few times. The V and J genes are TRBV28 and TRBJ2-7; D ambiguous. The CDR3 has 13 residues. Trimming cost V 2 bases and J 2 bases, with 7 bases left between them. Germline loops: CDR1 MDHEN, CDR2 SYDVKM. The CDR3 region is CASSLEGTYEQYF. Here the CDR3 DNA reads TGTGCCAGCAGTTTAGAAGGTACCTACGAGCAGTACTTC.

In this sample, this clone turned up a few times. The V and J genes are TRBV27 and TRBJ1-4, with D maybe TRBD1 (6 bases). The V gene's germline CDR1 is MNHEY and CDR2 SMNVEV (reference sequence). V lost 8 bases and J lost 2, with 12 bases in between. CDR3 length: 14 residues. CDR3 residues: CASGRQATNEKLFF. DNA of the CDR3: TGTGCCAGCGGGAGACAGGCTACTAATGAAAAACTGTTTTTT. Complete variable domain (other parts from reference TRBV27 and TRBJ1-4): EAQVTQNPRYLITVTGKKLTVTCSQNMNHEYMSWYRQDPGLGLRQIYYSMNVEVTDKGDVPEGYKVSRKEKRNFPLILESPSPNQTSLYFCASGRQATNEKLFFGSGTQLSVL.

The chain combines TRBV11-3 with TRBJ2-1; D is unclear. The V gene's germline CDR1 is SGHNT and CDR2 YENEEA. CDR3 length equals 14 residues. V lost 1 base and J 8 bases, leaving 12 bases between the germline ends. CDR3 residues: CASSLGTVRDEQFF. CDR3 DNA sequence: TGTGCCAGCAGCTTAGGTACAGTTAGGGATGAGCAGTTCTTC.